This passage covers 22 T cell receptor beta chains from one sample sequenced in a study of blood T cell repertoires in COVID-19. The assay was immunoSEQ multiplex PCR, and TCRdb's table has in-frame clones only and misses some. The table includes 150,000 to 200,000 clones, roughly 77% detected once. Input material: peripheral blood. Receptors were obtained from an elderly woman with COVID-19, enrolled during active disease.

This clone was counted only a few times. The chain has TRBV20-1 and TRBJ2-7, with D maybe TRBD1 (5 bases). In germline, CDR1 is DFQATT, CDR2 SNEGSKA (reference sequence). This CDR3 spans 11 amino acids. V lost 6 bases and J lost 2, with 8 bases in between. In DNA, the CDR3 is TGCAGTGCCCAGACAGCCTACGAGCAGTACTTC. Translated, it gives CSAQTAYEQYF.

The CDR3: CASSNGQGGYNEQFF. For the CDR3, the DNA is TGTGCCAGCAGCAACGGACAGGGTGGGTACAATGAGCAGTTCTTC. The chain uses TRBV5-8 and TRBJ2-1; 8 positions agree with TRBD1. Looked up from germline, CDR1 is SGHTS and CDR2 is YDEGEE. CDR3 length: 15 residues. V lost 4 bases and J lost 4; bases outside the gene matches: 7.

The chain employs TRBV27 and TRBJ2-7; tentative D call: TRBD2 (6 bases). Trimming stripped 0 bases from V and 0 bases from J, with 9 bases between. Germline loops: CDR1 MNHEY, CDR2 SMNVEV (reference sequence). This CDR3 is 15 amino acids long. The CDR3 DNA sequence: TGTGCCAGCAGTTTATCGAGGGACTCCTCCTACGAGCAGTACTTC. This gives the protein CASSLSRDSSYEQYF.

The chain couples TRBV9 to TRBJ2-1; 8 bases are a match to TRBD2. Trimming at V came to 0 bases and at J to 7 bases, leaving 9 bases not matched to a gene. The CDR3 covers 16 residues. CDR1 and CDR2 from the germline V gene are SGDLS and YYNGEE. The CDR3 here is CASSVEAGLAFNEQFF. For the CDR3, the DNA is TGTGCCAGCAGCGTAGAGGCCGGACTAGCATTTAATGAGCAGTTCTTC.

J is TRBJ1-1 and V is TRBV12-2; the table assigns TRBD1, which was not confirmed against the DNA. TRBV12-2 is noted as a pseudogene. The CDR3 contains 14 residues. The CDR3 protein is CASILRQGGTEAFF. The CDR3 nucleotides are TGTGCAAGCATACTGAGACAGGGAGGCACTGAAGCTTTCTTT.

This clone was detected a few times. V and J are TRBV19 and TRBJ1-2; a weak D match, TRBD1 (5 bases). Per the germline V gene, CDR1 is LNHDA and CDR2 is SQIVND (reference sequence). Trimming removed 8 bases from V and 7 bases from J, with 26 bases in between. The CDR3 contains 16 residues. The DNA for the CDR3 is TGTGCCAGTTCCGGGGCGGGGGAGTGGATCCCGGGTGGCTACACCTTC. Translated: CASSGAGEWIPGGYTF.

The chain uses TRBV29-1 and TRBJ2-7, with 9 bases fitting TRBD1. Germline trimming cut 6 bases from V and 3 bases from J; bases unmatched to any gene: 9. Germline CDR1 and CDR2: SQVTM and ANQGSEA. The CDR3 totals 14 residues. CDR3 coding DNA: TGCAGCGTCCCCGATCCGGACAGGGGCTACGAGCAGTACTTC. This translates into CSVPDPDRGYEQYF.

This sequence joins TRBV27 and TRBJ2-3, with D tentatively TRBD2 (6 bases). The CDR3 runs 14 residues. Germline V gene sequence: CDR1 MNHEY, CDR2 SMNVEV (reference sequence). Trimming pared 3 bases from V and 1 base from J, leaving 8 bases between. This CDR3 reads CASSLGGGTDTQYF. For the CDR3, the DNA is TGTGCCAGCAGTTTGGGAGGCGGCACAGATACGCAGTATTTT.

V gene TRBV5-8 combines with J gene TRBJ1-2, with 7 bases fitting TRBD1. This CDR3 comprises 13 residues. With V trimmed by 2 bases and J by 5 bases, 3 bases remained unmatched. Germline loops: CDR1 SGHTS, CDR2 YDEGEE. The CDR3 bases are TGTGCCAGCAGCTTCAGGGGGTTTTATGGCTACACCTTC. Its translation: CASSFRGFYGYTF. Full variable domain (outside the CDR3, taken from reference TRBV5-8 and TRBJ1-2): EAGVTQSPTHLIKTRGQQATLRCSPISGHTSVYWYQQALGLGLQFLLWYDEGEERNRGNFPPRFSGRQFPNYSSELNVNALELEDSALYLCASSFRGFYGYTFGSGTRLTVV.

Here the CDR3 reads CASSLRGYEQYF. Written as DNA, the CDR3 is TGCGCCAGCAGCTTGAGGGGATACGAGCAGTACTTC. The chain links TRBV5-1 to TRBJ2-7; D is perhaps TRBD1 (5 bases). Germline V gene sequence: CDR1 SGHRS, CDR2 YFSETQ. V was trimmed by 1 base and J by 4 bases, leaving 6 bases between them. This CDR3 comprises 12 residues.

This chain links TRBV11-2 with TRBJ2-5; a possible D gene is TRBD1 (5 bases). Germline values: CDR1 SGHAT, CDR2 FQNNGV. Trimming stripped 0 bases from V and 5 bases from J, with 10 bases between. The CDR3 totals 14 residues. The CDR3 bases are TGTGCCAGCAGCTTAGATGTGGGGCGTGAGACCCAGTACTTC. It encodes CASSLDVGRETQYF.

The chain employs TRBV4-1 and TRBJ2-3, with D unclear. The V and J ends lost 0 bases and 3 bases respectively, with 10 bases between them. Germline loops: CDR1 MGHRA, CDR2 YSYEKL. The CDR3 length is 15 residues. The CDR3 is CASSQDQWRTDTQYF. The CDR3 DNA sequence: TGCGCCAGCAGCCAAGATCAGTGGAGAACAGATACGCAGTATTTT.

The chain combines TRBV5-8 with TRBJ2-7; D call uncertain. V was cut by 4 bases and J by 4 bases, with 9 bases left in between. Looked up from germline, CDR1 is SGHTS and CDR2 is YDEGEE. The CDR3 is 12 amino acids. Here the CDR3 DNA reads TGTGCCAGCAGCCTGTCCGGGTACGAGCAGTACTTC. It translates to CASSLSGYEQYF.

This clone was seen a few times. The chain links TRBV19 to TRBJ1-4; D call uncertain. CDR1 is LNHDA, CDR2 SQIVND, per germline (reference sequence). The length of the CDR3 is 13 residues. V was shortened by 6 bases and J by 8 bases, with 13 bases between the two germline ends. CDR3 nucleotides: TGTGCCAGTAGCCCAGTTCACGCCGAAAAACTGTTTTTT. Translated, it gives CASSPVHAEKLFF.

This chain links TRBV12-3 or TRBV12-4 with TRBJ2-5; D might be TRBD2 (6 bases). The CDR3 covers 13 residues. V was trimmed by 3 bases and J by 6 bases, leaving 11 bases between them. In DNA form, the CDR3 reads TGTGCCAGCAGTTTGGGGGGAAGGAAGACCCAGTACTTC. Amino acid sequence: CASSLGGRKTQYF.

The table lists this clone with a count of one. The CDR3 sequence: CASSYGPMRGEAFF. The CDR3, as DNA: TGTGCCAGCAGTTACGGCCCCATGAGAGGCGAAGCTTTCTTT. This rearrangement joins TRBV6-2 or TRBV6-3 to TRBJ1-1; no reliable D call. With 2 bases removed from V and 8 bases from J, the gap between germline ends came to 15 bases. Germline CDR1 and CDR2: MNHEY and SVGEGT. The CDR3 length is 14 residues.

The gene calls are TRBV5-1 and TRBJ2-7, with D perhaps matching TRBD1 (5 bases). Germline V lookup: CDR1 SGHRS, CDR2 YFSETQ. The CDR3 is made up of 15 amino acids. Trimming pared 1 base from V and 1 base from J, leaving 12 bases between. CDR3 sequence: CASSLRGRTSYEQYF. The CDR3 DNA reads TGCGCCAGCAGCTTGAGGGGCCGCACGTCCTACGAGCAGTACTTC. Full variable domain (remainder filled in from reference TRBV5-1 and TRBJ2-7): KAGVTQTPRYLIKTRGQQVTLSCSPISGHRSVSWYQQTPGQGLQFLFEYFSETQRNKGNFPGRFSGRQFSNSRSEMNVSTLELGDSALYLCASSLRGRTSYEQYFGPGTRLTVT.

V and J are TRBV28 and TRBJ2-7; possible D gene TRBD2, 6 bases. With 5 bases removed from V and 6 bases from J, the gap between germline ends came to 32 bases. Looked up from germline, CDR1 is MDHEN and CDR2 is SYDVKM. The CDR3 loop spans 19 amino acids. CDR3 amino acids: CASSLQTWLAPPGAGEQYF. CDR3 DNA: TGTGCCAGCAGTCTCCAGACCTGGCTAGCGCCCCCAGGAGCGGGCGAGCAGTACTTC.

The gene calls are TRBV6-2 or TRBV6-3 and TRBJ2-2, with D unresolved. The germline V and J ends were trimmed by 0 bases and 3 bases, with 11 bases remaining between them. The CDR3 has 16 residues. Germline V gives CDR1 MNHEY, CDR2 SVGEGT. The CDR3 region is CASSYSISGYTGELFF. In nucleotides, the CDR3 is TGTGCCAGCAGTTACTCGATCTCAGGATACACCGGGGAGCTGTTTTTT.

The chain joins TRBV4-1 to TRBJ2-4; TRBD1 matches at 7 bases. Unmatched junction bases numbered 7, after V lost 5 bases and J lost 0 bases. CDR1 MGHRA and CDR2 YSYEKL come from the germline V gene. The CDR3 covers 16 residues. CDR3 DNA: TGCGCCAGCAGCTTTTGGACAGGCGAAGCCAAAAACATTCAGTACTTC. It yields the protein CASSFWTGEAKNIQYF.

The rearrangement uses TRBV27 and TRBJ2-1; the match to TRBD1 covers 9 bases. Trimming at V came to 5 bases and at J to 8 bases, leaving 19 bases not matched to a gene. The CDR3 runs 18 residues. Germline V gives CDR1 MNHEY, CDR2 SMNVEV (reference sequence). The CDR3 loop reads CASSPIWRLGQGADEQFF. CDR3 sequence (DNA): TGTGCCAGCAGTCCGATTTGGAGATTGGGACAGGGAGCGGATGAGCAGTTCTTC.

This CDR3 is CASSPLLTGINYGYTF. CDR3 in DNA: TGTGCCAGCAGTCCCCTCCTAACAGGAATTAACTATGGCTACACCTTC. This chain links TRBV27 with TRBJ1-2, with D possibly matching TRBD1 (5 bases). Between the trimmed V and J ends, which lost 5 bases and 1 base, there was a span of 17 bases. The V gene's germline CDR1 is MNHEY and CDR2 SMNVEV (reference sequence). The CDR3 runs to 16 residues.